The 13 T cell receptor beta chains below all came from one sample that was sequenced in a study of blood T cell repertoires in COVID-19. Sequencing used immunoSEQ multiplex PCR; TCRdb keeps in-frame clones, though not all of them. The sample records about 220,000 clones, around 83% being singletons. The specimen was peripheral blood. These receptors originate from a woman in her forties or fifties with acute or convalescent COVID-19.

The CDR3 DNA follows: TGTGCCAGCAGCCCCTGGGGCGCAGACGAGGATACGCAGTATTTT. Translating it yields CASSPWGADEDTQYF. The rearrangement uses TRBV14 and TRBJ2-3; TRBD1 might be the D (5 bases). In germline, CDR1 is SGHDN, CDR2 FVKESK. The CDR3 is 15 amino acids. V dropped 4 bases and J dropped 6 bases, with 17 bases sitting between them.

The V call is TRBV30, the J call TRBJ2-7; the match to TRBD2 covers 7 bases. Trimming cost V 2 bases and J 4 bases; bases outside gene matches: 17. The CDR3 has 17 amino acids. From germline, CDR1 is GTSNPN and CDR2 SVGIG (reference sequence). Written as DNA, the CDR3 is TGTGCCTGGAGTTTCCGGGAGGAAGGGCGTTTTTTGTACGAGCAGTACTTC. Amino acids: CAWSFREEGRFLYEQYF.

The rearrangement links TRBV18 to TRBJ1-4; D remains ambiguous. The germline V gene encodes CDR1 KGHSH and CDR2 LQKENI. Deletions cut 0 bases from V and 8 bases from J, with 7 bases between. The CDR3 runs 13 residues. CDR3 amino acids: CASSPPSGEKLFF. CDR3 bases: TGTGCCAGCTCACCACCGTCGGGGGAAAAACTGTTTTTT.

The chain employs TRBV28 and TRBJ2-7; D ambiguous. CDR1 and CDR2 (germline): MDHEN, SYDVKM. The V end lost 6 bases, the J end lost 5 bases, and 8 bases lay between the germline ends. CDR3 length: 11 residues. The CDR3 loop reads CASSPRDEQYF. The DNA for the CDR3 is TGTGCCAGCAGCCCTCGGGACGAGCAGTACTTC.

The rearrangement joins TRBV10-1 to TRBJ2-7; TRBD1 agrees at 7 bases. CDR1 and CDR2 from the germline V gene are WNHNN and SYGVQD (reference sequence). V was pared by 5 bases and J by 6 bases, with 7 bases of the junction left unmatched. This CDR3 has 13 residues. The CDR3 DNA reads TGCGCCAGCAGTCAGGGGGAATCCCTCGAGCAGTACTTC. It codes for CASSQGESLEQYF.

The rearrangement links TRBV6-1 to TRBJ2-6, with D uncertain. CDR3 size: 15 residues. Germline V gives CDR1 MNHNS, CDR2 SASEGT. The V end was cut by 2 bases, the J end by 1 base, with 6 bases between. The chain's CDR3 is CASSESGSGANVLTF. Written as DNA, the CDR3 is TGTGCCAGCAGTGAATCCGGGTCTGGGGCCAACGTCCTGACTTTC.

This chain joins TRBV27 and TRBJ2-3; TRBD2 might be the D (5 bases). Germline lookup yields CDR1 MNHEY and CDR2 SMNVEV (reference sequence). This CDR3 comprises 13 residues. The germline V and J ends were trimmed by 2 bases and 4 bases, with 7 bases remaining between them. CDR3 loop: CASSLKRADTQYF. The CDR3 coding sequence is TGTGCCAGCAGTTTAAAGAGGGCAGATACGCAGTATTTT.

The CDR3 DNA is TGTGCCAGCAGCGTCGTACAGGGCGACGAGCAGTACTTC. Protein sequence: CASSVVQGDEQYF. The J gene is TRBJ2-7, the V gene TRBV9; the D gene is possibly TRBD1 (6 bases). Germline values: CDR1 SGDLS, CDR2 YYNGEE. Trimming pared 2 bases from V and 5 bases from J, leaving 11 bases between. This CDR3 spans 13 amino acids.

The CDR3 DNA is TGTGCCAGCGGGAGGGCGGTCCACAATGAGCAGTTCTTC. Amino acid sequence: CASGRAVHNEQFF. The chain uses TRBV6-5 and TRBJ2-1; 7 positions match TRBD2. Looked up from germline, CDR1 is MNHEY and CDR2 is SVGAGI. The J segment lost 5 bases and the V segment lost 8 bases, leaving 6 bases of the junction unmatched. This CDR3 is 13 amino acids long.

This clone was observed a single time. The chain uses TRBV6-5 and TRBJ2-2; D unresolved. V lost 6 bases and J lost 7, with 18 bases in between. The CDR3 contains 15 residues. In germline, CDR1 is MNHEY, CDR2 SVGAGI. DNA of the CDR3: TGTGCCAGCAGGGGTATGACTCTAAGTGTCGGGGAGCTGTTTTTT. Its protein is CASRGMTLSVGELFF.

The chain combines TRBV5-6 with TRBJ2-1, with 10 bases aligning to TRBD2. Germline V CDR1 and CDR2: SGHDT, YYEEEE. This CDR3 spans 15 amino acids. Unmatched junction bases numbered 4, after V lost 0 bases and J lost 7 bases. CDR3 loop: CASSLVTSGKNEQFF. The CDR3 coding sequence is TGTGCCAGCAGCTTGGTTACTAGCGGGAAAAATGAGCAGTTCTTC.

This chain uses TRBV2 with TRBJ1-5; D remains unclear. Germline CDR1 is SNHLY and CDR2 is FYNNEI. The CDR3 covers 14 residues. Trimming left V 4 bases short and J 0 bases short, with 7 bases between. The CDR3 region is CASSGGNSNQPQHF. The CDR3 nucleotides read TGTGCCAGCAGTGGAGGAAATAGCAATCAGCCCCAGCATTTT.

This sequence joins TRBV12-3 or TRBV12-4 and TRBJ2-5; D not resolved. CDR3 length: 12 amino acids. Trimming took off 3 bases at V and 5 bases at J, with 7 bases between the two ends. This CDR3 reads CASSFYRETQYF. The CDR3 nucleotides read TGTGCCAGCAGTTTTTATCGGGAGACCCAGTACTTC.